Described below is a single TCR beta chain sequence and its context. Germline-derived CDR1 and CDR2 are LNHDA and SQIVND (reference sequence). There are 13 residues in the CDR3. Trimming shortened V by 5 bases and J by 9 bases, and 14 bases separated the two germline ends. This specimen comes from a study of blood T cell repertoires in COVID-19. Sequencing was performed with immunoSEQ multiplex PCR; in TCRdb, only in-frame clones are kept and a portion is missing. The sample shows 300,000 to 500,000 clones, roughly 90% of them seen only once. This TCR derives from a woman in her twenties or thirties with acute COVID-19. Sequenced sample: PBMCs or T cells enriched from blood (not recorded which). The chain is built from TRBV19 and TRBJ1-5; maybe TRBD1 (5 bases). CDR3 DNA sequence: TGTGCCAGTAGTGCGAAGCGGGACCGGCCCCAGCATTTT. The encoded protein is CASSAKRDRPQHF.